Listed below are T cell receptor beta chains from one sample, sequenced in a study of beta chain features in type 1 diabetes. This table comes from immunoSEQ multiplex PCR, and its TCRdb copy is limited to in-frame clones, with some not included. In the table there are around 310,000 clones, 11% of which are singletons. The material sequenced was naive CD4+ T cells from blood. The receptors originated from a woman aged 30 to 39 in good health. CDR3s include the opening cysteine and the closing phenylalanine or tryptophan. Some rows have no size entry. The others give once, few or many, or a class for an expanded clone.

j_gene: TRBJ1-2; v_gene: TRBV28; abundance: .; CDR3aa: CASRIGSDYGYTF
j_gene: TRBJ2-2; v_gene: TRBV19; abundance: .; CDR3aa: CASSPDSQFMDTGELFF
j_gene: TRBJ2-7; v_gene: TRBV7-2; abundance: .; CDR3aa: CASRPTSGTYEQYF
j_gene: TRBJ1-1; v_gene: TRBV9; abundance: few; CDR3aa: CASSIQEGSTEAFF
j_gene: TRBJ2-1; v_gene: TRBV19; abundance: .; CDR3aa: CASSRGGWNEQFF
j_gene: TRBJ2-1; v_gene: TRBV4-2; abundance: few; CDR3aa: CASSQEGDEQFF
j_gene: TRBJ2-5; v_gene: TRBV30; abundance: few; CDR3aa: CAWSRTAYQETQYF
j_gene: TRBJ2-1; v_gene: TRBV14; abundance: few; CDR3aa: CASSQVGGSLSGEQFF
j_gene: TRBJ2-7; v_gene: TRBV18; abundance: .; CDR3aa: CASSPGLAGSYEQYF
j_gene: TRBJ2-6; v_gene: TRBV18; abundance: .; CDR3aa: CASSAVQGTGANVLTF
j_gene: TRBJ1-1; v_gene: TRBV2; abundance: .; CDR3aa: CACRTGRNTEAFF
j_gene: TRBJ1-4; v_gene: TRBV5-1; abundance: few; CDR3aa: CASPRDRLTYATNEKLFF
j_gene: TRBJ2-5; v_gene: TRBV4-2; abundance: .; CDR3aa: CASSQDSQLRGETQYF
j_gene: TRBJ2-1; v_gene: TRBV27; abundance: few; CDR3aa: CASSFYTGSSYNEQFF
j_gene: TRBJ2-5; v_gene: TRBV30; abundance: few; CDR3aa: CAWSLGGPQKTQYF
j_gene: TRBJ2-5; v_gene: TRBV14; abundance: few; CDR3aa: CASSQDRAQETQYF
j_gene: TRBJ1-1; v_gene: TRBV7-2; abundance: .; CDR3aa: CASSLGQGHTEAFF
j_gene: TRBJ1-1; v_gene: TRBV5-4; abundance: few; CDR3aa: CASSFISPETEAFF
j_gene: TRBJ2-6; v_gene: TRBV19; abundance: few; CDR3aa: CASSLGGQAFSGANVLTF
j_gene: TRBJ2-1; v_gene: TRBV19; abundance: .; CDR3aa: CASKGIISGRTYNEQFF
j_gene: TRBJ1-1; v_gene: TRBV18; abundance: few; CDR3aa: CASSTQTVNTEAFF
j_gene: TRBJ2-1; v_gene: TRBV4-2; abundance: .; CDR3aa: CASSQGGVSYNEQFF
j_gene: TRBJ2-1; v_gene: TRBV2; abundance: .; CDR3aa: CASSEQGYYNEQFF
j_gene: TRBJ2-7; v_gene: TRBV29-1; abundance: .; CDR3aa: CSVDSGLAGGEQYF
j_gene: TRBJ2-3; v_gene: TRBV5-8; abundance: .; CDR3aa: CASSVRQGIADTQYF
j_gene: TRBJ2-1; v_gene: TRBV11-2; abundance: few; CDR3aa: CASSLDSGSYNEQFF
j_gene: TRBJ2-1; v_gene: TRBV2; abundance: few; CDR3aa: CASSQRLAGDNEQFF
j_gene: TRBJ2-1; v_gene: TRBV6-5; abundance: .; CDR3aa: CASSTDRASYNEQFF
j_gene: TRBJ2-1; v_gene: TRBV11-1; abundance: .; CDR3aa: CASSLLDLNEQFF
j_gene: TRBJ1-1; v_gene: TRBV27; abundance: .; CDR3aa: CASTKDFRGRDTEAFF
j_gene: TRBJ1-2; v_gene: TRBV5-1; abundance: few; CDR3aa: CASSLYSSGDGYTF
j_gene: TRBJ1-5; v_gene: TRBV4-3; abundance: few; CDR3aa: CASSQEGPGQGNQPQHF
j_gene: TRBJ1-5; v_gene: TRBV7-2; abundance: few; CDR3aa: CASSLVQGDNQPQHF
j_gene: TRBJ2-7; v_gene: TRBV27; abundance: .; CDR3aa: CASSLKGTGNYEQYF
j_gene: TRBJ2-2; v_gene: TRBV7-3; abundance: .; CDR3aa: CASSSAGSGELFF
j_gene: TRBJ2-1; v_gene: TRBV18; abundance: .; CDR3aa: CASSTGTEVSYNEQFF
j_gene: TRBJ1-4; v_gene: TRBV30; abundance: few; CDR3aa: CAWSVQATNEKLFF
j_gene: TRBJ2-1; v_gene: TRBV28; abundance: .; CDR3aa: CASSFTSGSWDEQFF
j_gene: TRBJ2-3; v_gene: TRBV7-8; abundance: .; CDR3aa: CASSLERRTQYF
j_gene: TRBJ2-3; v_gene: TRBV4-3; abundance: few; CDR3aa: CASSHTSGTKSTDTQYF
j_gene: TRBJ2-1; v_gene: TRBV20-1; abundance: .; CDR3aa: CSAGDSNEQFF
j_gene: TRBJ2-7; v_gene: TRBV7-2; abundance: .; CDR3aa: CASSPGPSGRAEQYF
j_gene: TRBJ2-3; v_gene: TRBV9; abundance: few; CDR3aa: CASSERTDTQYF
j_gene: TRBJ2-1; v_gene: TRBV7-2; abundance: few; CDR3aa: CASNDFFGGQHNEQFF
j_gene: TRBJ2-7; v_gene: TRBV4-3; abundance: few; CDR3aa: CASSQDTPTSGPYEQYF
j_gene: TRBJ2-1; v_gene: TRBV9; abundance: .; CDR3aa: CASSVASGSVDEQFF
j_gene: TRBJ2-5; v_gene: TRBV9; abundance: .; CDR3aa: CASSVVASGKETQYF